The 15 T cell receptor beta chains in this list originate from one sample, sequenced in a study of shared clonotypes between healthy human individuals (dated by TCRdb to the early 2020s). Library prep was done by the immunoSEQ multiplex PCR assay. Drawn from immuneACCESS, this table holds only the in-frame rearrangements with V and J called that TCRdb kept. Clones are partly lost; checked studies trace under half to an unresolved V gene and leave the rest unexplained. Here the sample has some 470,000 clones; 60% to 85% occur a single time. 10% to 15% of the sample comes from the top ten. Material: PBMCs. The source of these receptors is a woman between 40 and 50 years old in good health. Some clones in this sample may be carry-over from other donors' samples.

This clone was seen many times. The chain uses TRBV5-6 and TRBJ1-2; D is unresolved. V lost 0 bases and J 8 bases, leaving 8 bases between the germline ends. This CDR3 has 12 residues. Germline V CDR1 and CDR2: SGHDT, YYEEEE. This CDR3 is CASSLGGQGYTF. The CDR3 DNA sequence: TGTGCCAGCAGCTTGGGCGGTCAGGGCTACACCTTC.

The rearrangement links TRBV18 to TRBJ2-6; D unclear. CDR1 is KGHSH and CDR2 is LQKENI in the germline V gene. This CDR3 comprises 16 residues. Trimming stripped 3 bases from V and 0 bases from J, with 9 bases between. The CDR3 DNA sequence: TGTGCCAGCTCACCTTCGATGAACTCTGGGGCCAACGTCCTGACTTTC. Its protein is CASSPSMNSGANVLTF.

The chain links TRBV7-3 to TRBJ2-2; 10 bases align to TRBD1. The V segment lost 3 bases and the J segment 5 bases; nucleotides outside the gene matches: 3. Germline lookup yields CDR1 SGHTA and CDR2 FQGTGA. This CDR3 comprises 15 residues. The CDR3 nucleotides read TGTGCCAGCAGCTTCGGACAGGGGGTAACCGGGGAGCTGTTTTTT. This sequence encodes CASSFGQGVTGELFF.

Points on this clone: It is likely a read error: a sequence one base away is far more abundant. This chain uses TRBV10-2 with TRBJ2-5; 9 bases agree with TRBD2. The CDR3 is made up of 13 amino acids. Germline loops: CDR1 WSHSY, CDR2 SAAADI. After removal of 6 bases from V and 3 bases from J, the junction contained 2 bases not matched to a gene. The CDR3 region is CASRASGEETQYF. The CDR3 DNA sequence: TGCGCCAGCAGGGCTAGCGGGGAAGAGACCCAGTACTTC.

The V gene is TRBV28, the J gene TRBJ1-4; D unclear. Germline V CDR1 and CDR2: MDHEN, SYDVKM. The CDR3 runs 14 residues. Deletions cut 1 base from V and 8 bases from J, with 11 bases between. CDR3 in DNA: TGTGCCAGCAGTTTATCAGGCCTGGAGGAAAAACTGTTTTTT. As protein: CASSLSGLEEKLFF.

The gene calls are TRBV30 and TRBJ1-3; D call uncertain. The CDR3 covers 15 residues. Germline V CDR1 and CDR2: GTSNPN, SVGIG (reference sequence). V was trimmed by 0 bases and J by 2 bases, leaving 11 bases between them. The CDR3: CAWSVLEGPGNTIYF. The CDR3 nucleotides are TGTGCCTGGAGTGTACTGGAGGGCCCTGGAAACACCATATATTTT.

This chain links TRBV30 with TRBJ2-7; D may be TRBD1 (6 bases). The CDR3 spans 14 residues. Looked up from germline, CDR1 is GTSNPN and CDR2 is SVGIG (reference sequence). The germline V and J ends were trimmed by 3 bases and 4 bases, with 16 bases remaining between them. This CDR3 is CAWRSRRTEYEQYF. The CDR3 DNA follows: TGTGCCTGGAGATCTCGCAGGACAGAGTACGAGCAGTACTTC.

This clone was observed at least ten times. This sample also contains other DNA sequences that code for the same CDR3. The chain couples TRBV11-2 to TRBJ2-3; 8 bases map to TRBD2. CDR1 is SGHAT, CDR2 FQNNGV, per germline. Trimming removed 5 bases from V and 2 bases from J; junction bases left unmatched: 3. The CDR3 has 14 residues. The CDR3 loop is CASSRGGTTDTQYF. CDR3 DNA: TGTGCCAGCAGCCGGGGGGGGACCACAGATACGCAGTATTTT.

The rearrangement joins TRBV7-6 to TRBJ2-7; TRBD2 agrees at 8 bases. After removal of 7 bases from V and 5 bases from J, the junction contained 13 bases not matched to a gene. Germline CDR1 and CDR2: SGHVS and FNYEAQ. This CDR3 has 15 amino acids. The CDR3 bases are TGTGCCAGCACCAGTCGGGAGGGCCTTATAAACGAGCAGTACTTC. It translates to CASTSREGLINEQYF.

This clone was seen a single time. This sequence joins TRBV10-3 and TRBJ2-2, with 8 bases fitting TRBD2. Germline trimming cut 11 bases from V and 4 bases from J; bases unmatched to any gene: 9. Per germline, CDR1 ENHRY and CDR2 SYGVKD. The length of the CDR3 is 14 residues. The CDR3 is CAAGSAGGTGELFF. CDR3 bases: TGTGCCGCAGGGTCCGCGGGAGGCACCGGGGAGCTGTTTTTT.

The chain links TRBV18 to TRBJ2-7; perhaps TRBD1 as D (6 bases). CDR3 length equals 14 residues. Trimming stripped 6 bases from V and 4 bases from J, with 16 bases between. Germline V CDR1 and CDR2: KGHSH, LQKENI. The CDR3 loop reads CASSVQGSGYEQYF. The CDR3 DNA follows: TGTGCCAGCTCCGTACAGGGTTCTGGGTACGAGCAGTACTTC.

The chain combines TRBV18 with TRBJ1-5; no clear D. Between the trimmed V and J ends, which lost 3 bases and 0 bases, there was a span of 3 bases. CDR1 KGHSH and CDR2 LQKENI come from the germline V gene. The CDR3 loop spans 13 amino acids. CDR3: CASSPYSNQPQHF. CDR3 nucleotides: TGTGCCAGCTCACCCTATAGCAATCAGCCCCAGCATTTT.

The sample holds a few counts of this clone. The chain has TRBV6-6 and TRBJ2-1, with D unclear. V lost 8 bases, J lost 5 bases, and 4 bases lay in between. The germline gives CDR1 MNHNY, CDR2 SVGAGI (reference sequence). The CDR3 has 10 residues. The chain's CDR3 is CASGNNEQFF. The CDR3 nucleotides are TGTGCCAGCGGAAACAATGAGCAGTTCTTC.

About this clone itself: A much larger clone lies one base from this, so it may be a read error. This chain links TRBV5-1 with TRBJ2-7, with TRBD1 matching 8 bases. This CDR3 has 14 amino acids. Germline-derived CDR1 and CDR2 are SGHRS and YFSETQ. Germline trimming cut 0 bases from V and 1 base from J; bases unmatched to any gene: 0. The CDR3 sequence is CASSLGDRSYEQYF. DNA of the CDR3: TGCGCCAGCAGCTTGGGGGACAGGTCCTACGAGCAGTACTTC.

CDR3 nucleotide sequence: TGTGCCTGGGGGGCTAGCGTAAATGAGCAGTTCTTC. Amino acid sequence: CAWGASVNEQFF. This chain joins TRBV30 and TRBJ2-1; tentative D call: TRBD2 (6 bases). V was cut by 5 bases and J by 7 bases, with 12 bases left in between. This CDR3 has 12 residues. CDR1 is GTSNPN and CDR2 is SVGIG in the germline V gene (reference sequence).